Listed here are 14 T cell receptor beta chains from one sample, sequenced in a study of response to subunit inactivated influenza vaccine. TCRdb fed the RT-PCR reads into MiXCR, producing one record per CDR3 protein. Of 650,000 to 800,000 distinct CDR3 sequences in the sample, less than 20% are singletons; the top ten hold 11%. Sequenced here: PBMCs from blood, sampled roughly 5 days after vaccination. The receptors were gathered from a man in his fifties or sixties who received an inactivated influenza vaccine.

V usage is TRBV7-2 and J usage is TRBJ2-1, with D perhaps TRBD2 (5 bases). Germline CDR1 reads SGHTA; CDR2 reads FQGNSA. The CDR3 covers 14 residues. V was shortened by 7 bases and J by 5 bases, with 15 bases between the two germline ends. The CDR3 DNA follows: TGTGCCAGCACCCAAGTGAGGGCCAACAATGAGCAGTTCTTC. Encoded protein: CASTQVRANNEQFF.

This clonotype occurred a few times. The chain recombines TRBV20-1 with TRBJ2-1; D not resolved. The CDR3 loop spans 12 amino acids. CDR1 is DFQATT and CDR2 is SNEGSKA in the germline V gene (reference sequence). V was shortened by 5 bases and J by 9 bases, with 14 bases between the two germline ends. CDR3 sequence (DNA): TGCAGTGCTGCCGGAGCTCCCGGTGAGCAGTTCTTC. Its protein product is CSAAGAPGEQFF.

This clonotype was observed many times. Compared with germline, one end of the junction differs, possibly owing to a read error. CDR3 bases: TGTGCCAGCAGCTTAGAAGGCGGGAGCACAGATACGCAGTATTTT. This codes for CASSLEGGSTDTQYF. The rearrangement uses TRBV5-1 and TRBJ2-3, with D possibly being TRBD2 (5 bases). Per germline, CDR1 SGHRS and CDR2 YFSETQ. There are 15 residues in the CDR3.

In this sample, this clonotype turned up a few times. The gene calls are TRBV12-3 or TRBV12-4 and TRBJ2-7; TRBD2 aligns across 11 bases. The CDR3 is 16 amino acids. The ends lost 3 bases at V and 3 bases at J; junction bases unmatched: 7. DNA for the CDR3: TGTGCCAGCAGTTTTGATAGACTAGCGGGGTTCTACGAGCAGTACTTC. Translating gives CASSFDRLAGFYEQYF.

V usage is TRBV20-1 and J usage is TRBJ1-5; D is unclear. V was trimmed by 2 bases and J by 0 bases, leaving 8 bases between them. The CDR3 loop spans 14 amino acids. From germline, CDR1 is DFQATT and CDR2 SNEGSKA (reference sequence). Here the CDR3 reads CSARHVDSNQPQHF. In nucleotides, the CDR3 is TGCAGTGCTAGACACGTGGATAGCAATCAGCCCCAGCATTTT.

The table lists this clonotype with a few counts. CDR3 DNA sequence: TGTGCCAGCAGCGGAGGACAGGGGTTGGGGGAGCAGTACTTC. Translation gives CASSGGQGLGEQYF. V and J are TRBV9 and TRBJ2-7; 9 nucleotides match TRBD1. The CDR3 is made up of 14 amino acids. The germline V gene encodes CDR1 SGDLS and CDR2 YYNGEE. V gave up 3 bases and J gave up 7 bases; unmatched junction bases: 8.

This clonotype showed up many times. The chain couples TRBV10-3 to TRBJ2-7; tentative D call: TRBD1 (5 bases). The CDR3 has 13 residues. The germline V gene has CDR1 ENHRY and CDR2 SYGVKD. V was cut by 9 bases and J by 3 bases, with 15 bases left in between. CDR3 bases: TGTGCCATTCGGCAGGGAAAGGGCTACGAGCAGTACTTC. Amino acids: CAIRQGKGYEQYF.

The V and J genes are TRBV7-2 and TRBJ2-7, with D perhaps matching TRBD1 (6 bases). Per germline, CDR1 SGHTA and CDR2 FQGNSA. The CDR3 extends over 14 amino acids. V lost 4 bases and J lost 2, with 12 bases in between. The CDR3 nucleotides are TGTGCCAGCAGCTCCCCGGGACACCCCTACGAGCAGTACTTC. It translates to CASSSPGHPYEQYF.

This clonotype was observed a few times. The chain joins TRBV7-2 to TRBJ2-1, with D perhaps TRBD1 (6 bases). Looked up from germline, CDR1 is SGHTA and CDR2 is FQGNSA. This CDR3 contains 16 residues. The V and J ends lost 4 bases and 10 bases respectively, with 23 bases between them. The CDR3 region is CASSSTGPVEWTEQFF. CDR3 nucleotides: TGTGCCAGCAGCTCGACAGGCCCGGTGGAGTGGACGGAGCAGTTCTTC.

This clonotype showed up many times. The chain joins TRBV24-1 to TRBJ2-5; TRBD1 agrees at 7 bases. This CDR3 contains 12 residues. CDR1 and CDR2 from the germline V gene are KGHDR and SFDVKD. Losses at the gene ends were 8 bases for V and 7 bases for J; bases not matched to a gene: 6. The DNA for the CDR3 is TGTGCCACCACGGGACAGACAGGGACCCAGTACTTC. Protein product: CATTGQTGTQYF.

This chain joins TRBV10-3 and TRBJ2-5, with TRBD2 matching 8 bases. The CDR3 is 17 amino acids. J lost 2 bases, V lost 3 bases, and 11 bases had no gene match. Looked up from germline, CDR1 is ENHRY and CDR2 is SYGVKD. The CDR3 bases are TGTGCCATCAGTGACACCTACGCCGGGACTAGTCAAGAGACCCAGTACTTC. Residues: CAISDTYAGTSQETQYF.

This clonotype came up a few times. V usage is TRBV4-2 and J usage is TRBJ2-5; TRBD2 is a possible D gene (6 bases). The germline V and J ends were trimmed by 0 bases and 2 bases, with 7 bases remaining between them. CDR1 is LGHNA, CDR2 YNFKEQ, per germline. The CDR3 spans 14 residues. The CDR3 DNA is TGTGCCAGCAGCCAAGAGGGGGGTCAAGAGACCCAGTACTTC. This gives the protein CASSQEGGQETQYF.

As for this clonotype: The CDR3 carries no conserved terminal phenylalanine or tryptophan, so it likely arises from a read error. Because the CDR3's place on the DNA is in doubt, the DNA is left out and the CDR3 is given as listed by TCRdb. The gene calls are TRBV20-1 and TRBJ1-4; the table's TRBD1 call for D was not verified on the DNA. In germline, CDR1 is DFQATT, CDR2 SNEGSKA (reference sequence). The length of the CDR3 is 8 amino acids, counting both ends. CDR3 protein: CSAREGAA.

This chain connects TRBV24-1 to TRBJ2-1; TRBD2 might be the D (6 bases). Trimming took 2 bases from V and 0 from J, leaving 10 bases between them. The CDR3 runs 16 residues. Germline V gene lookup returns CDR1 KGHDR and CDR2 SFDVKD. CDR3 sequence reads: CATSDSSVSSYNEQFF. DNA for the CDR3: TGTGCCACCAGTGATTCTAGCGTGAGCTCCTACAATGAGCAGTTCTTC.